One sample yielded the 21 T cell receptor beta chains listed below, sequenced in a study of metastatic and nonmetastatic thyroid tumors. TCRdb redid the clone calls on the PCR reads using MiXCR. The table includes about 22,000 clones, less than 20% detected once. None of the patients had undergone any treatment ahead of thyroid surgery. Sequenced: adjacent normal tissue. Receptor source: a male donor with papillary thyroid cancer or a benign thyroid nodule (not recorded which). Some clones in this sample may be carry-over from other donors' samples.

In regard to this clone: Germline is not matched at one junction end, which may reflect a read error. The V and J genes are TRBV5-5 and TRBJ2-4; the match to TRBD2 covers 9 bases. From germline, CDR1 is SGHKS and CDR2 YYEKEE (reference sequence). This CDR3 comprises 16 residues. The CDR3 protein is CAGSLYLAGFGDIQYF. In DNA, the CDR3 is TGTGCCGGCAGCTTGTACCTAGCGGGATTTGGGGACATTCAGTACTTC. Full variable domain (rest looked up from reference TRBV5-5 and TRBJ2-4): DAGVTQSPTHLIKTRGQQVTLRCSPISGHKSVSWYQQVLGQGPQFIFQYYEKEERGRGNFPDRFSARQFPNYSSELNVNALLLGDSALYLCAGSLYLAGFGDIQYFGAGTRLSVL.

This clone showed up many times. The chain combines TRBV2 with TRBJ2-5, with 7 nucleotides matching TRBD2. The germline CDR1 and CDR2 sequences are SNHLY and FYNNEI. Trimming cost V 7 bases and J 4 bases; bases outside gene matches: 6. The CDR3 totals 13 residues. In DNA, the CDR3 is TGTGCCAGCATCGGGCGGGAGTTAGAGACCCAGTACTTC. This gives the protein CASIGRELETQYF.

The chain carries TRBV29-1 and TRBJ1-2, with D maybe TRBD1 (6 bases). Trimming took 8 bases from V and 3 from J, leaving 16 bases between them. The germline V gene encodes CDR1 SQVTM and CDR2 ANQGSEA. The CDR3 is made up of 13 amino acids. The CDR3 coding sequence is TGCAGCACCGCGGGGACACTCGACTATGGCTACACCTTC. It specifies CSTAGTLDYGYTF.

Comment on this clone: An end of the junction differs from the germline gene, which may be a read error. At the DNA level, this CDR3 is encoded by other sequences in the same sample as well. The chain combines TRBV6-7 with TRBJ2-6, with D tentatively TRBD1 or TRBD2 (6 bases each). TRBV6-7 carries the ORF label, with uncertain function. The CDR3 loop spans 16 amino acids. DNA of the CDR3: TGTGCCAGAAGGGGGGCAGGCCACTCTGGGGCCAACTTCCTGACTTTC. It is translated as CARRGAGHSGANFLTF.

This clone was recorded many times. The V and J genes are TRBV20-1 and TRBJ1-6, with 7 bases matching TRBD1. Germline-derived CDR1 and CDR2 are DFQATT and SNEGSKA (reference sequence). The CDR3 totals 15 residues. V lost 6 bases to trimming and J lost 1 base; unmatched junction nucleotides: 6. CDR3 amino acids: CSARQGRSYNSPLHF. In nucleotides, the CDR3 is TGCAGTGCGAGACAGGGACGGTCCTATAATTCACCCCTCCACTTT.

V gene TRBV20-1 combines with J gene TRBJ1-2; 7 bases are a match to TRBD1. Germline lookup yields CDR1 DFQATT and CDR2 SNEGSKA (reference sequence). The trim removed 1 base at V and 7 bases at J, leaving 12 bases unmatched. This CDR3 comprises 15 residues. The DNA for the CDR3 is TGCAGTGCTAGAGGCTTACAGGGGAAAGGCCCTGGCTACACCTTC. This encodes CSARGLQGKGPGYTF.

This clone was counted ten times or more. V usage is TRBV5-1 and J usage is TRBJ1-5; TRBD1 might be the D (6 bases). Trimming took off 4 bases at V and 0 bases at J, with 14 bases between the two ends. The germline CDR1 and CDR2 sequences are SGHRS and YFSETQ. This CDR3 contains 16 residues. The CDR3 spells CASSPGQSNSNQPQHF. The DNA of the CDR3 is TGCGCCAGCAGCCCCGGACAGTCAAATAGCAATCAGCCCCAGCATTTT.

In its sample, this clone is medium-sized. The gene calls are TRBV20-1 and TRBJ1-2, with D perhaps TRBD1 (5 bases). The CDR3 is made up of 13 amino acids. Germline V gives CDR1 DFQATT, CDR2 SNEGSKA (reference sequence). V was trimmed by 5 bases and J by 7 bases, leaving 17 bases between them. Written as DNA, the CDR3 is TGCAGTGCTTCCGGGACGACCAGGACTGGCTACACCTTC. Protein: CSASGTTRTGYTF.

Ten or more counts support this clone. In the same sample, other DNA sequences code for this CDR3. This chain links TRBV9 with TRBJ2-3, with D unclear. With 0 bases removed from V and 1 base from J, the gap between germline ends came to 9 bases. Germline loops: CDR1 SGDLS, CDR2 YYNGEE. This CDR3 is built from 15 residues. CDR3 protein: CASSVVNIGTDTQYF. The CDR3 nucleotides are TGTGCCAGCAGCGTAGTAAACATAGGCACAGATACGCAGTATTTT.

The table lists this clone with many counts. V gene TRBV7-3 combines with J gene TRBJ2-2; TRBD1 or TRBD2 may be the D gene (5 bases each). V gave up 4 bases and J gave up 4 bases, with 16 bases separating them. The germline V gene has CDR1 SGHTA and CDR2 FQGTGA. This CDR3 spans 16 amino acids. CDR3 bases: TGTGCCAGCAGCTCCACCGGGACCACGATCACCGGGGAGCTGTTTTTT. Translated, it gives CASSSTGTTITGELFF.

This clone was detected many times. This may be a read error: a much more frequent sequence differs by one nucleotide. For the CDR3, the DNA is TGTGCCAGTAGTGGACAGAACCGAGAGACCCAGTACTTC. Protein sequence: CASSGQNRETQYF. The V and J genes are TRBV19 and TRBJ2-5, with D perhaps TRBD1 (6 bases). This CDR3 is built from 13 residues. V was shortened by 5 bases and J by 4 bases, with 11 bases between the two germline ends. The germline V gene encodes CDR1 LNHDA and CDR2 SQIVND (reference sequence).

In its sample, this clone ranks as medium-sized (0.01 to 0.1%). The CDR3 sequence is CATSDSGTGGGNEQFF. DNA of the CDR3: TGTGCCACCAGTGACTCCGGGACAGGGGGGGGCAATGAGCAGTTCTTC. V and J are TRBV24-1 and TRBJ2-1, with 11 nucleotides matching TRBD1. The CDR3 consists of 16 residues. The trim removed 4 bases at V and 6 bases at J, leaving 7 bases unmatched. Per the germline V gene, CDR1 is KGHDR and CDR2 is SFDVKD.

This clone was recorded many times. This may arise from a read error, as a much more abundant clone is one base away. Distinct nucleotide sequences in the sample also encode this CDR3. The chain couples TRBV7-8 to TRBJ2-2; D call uncertain. This CDR3 is 13 amino acids long. Germline lookup yields CDR1 SGHVS and CDR2 FQNEAQ. The CDR3 sequence: CASSTRNTGELFF. CDR3 nucleotides: TGCGCCAGCAGCACCCGAAACACCGGGGAGCTGTTTTTT.

The J gene is TRBJ2-1, the V gene TRBV5-6; 8 positions agree with TRBD1. The germline CDR1 and CDR2 sequences are SGHDT and YYEEEE. V trimming: 4 bases; J trimming: 7 bases; junction bases outside the gene matches: 7. The CDR3 contains 14 residues. The CDR3 nucleotides read TGTGCCAGCAGCGGTGGCAGGGGGCTTAATGAGCAGTTCTTC. Amino acid sequence: CASSGGRGLNEQFF.

This clone appeared a few times. Sequence at one end of the junction differs from germline and may be a read error. The chain combines TRBV24-1 with TRBJ1-5; TRBD1 is a possible D gene (5 bases). The CDR3 contains 15 residues. Looked up from germline, CDR1 is KGHDR and CDR2 is SFDVKD. CDR3 DNA sequence: TGTACCACCAGTGATTCAGGGTCAGGGCATCAGCCCCAGCATTTT. Its protein product is CTTSDSGSGHQPQHF.

This clone is medium-sized by share. The chain employs TRBV6-1 and TRBJ2-7; D is uncertain. Trimming removed 5 bases from V and 5 bases from J, with 22 bases in between. CDR1 and CDR2 from the germline V gene are MNHNS and SASEGT. The CDR3 is 16 amino acids. CDR3 nucleotide sequence: TGTGCCAGCAGTCCCTCGGCAATCGCGTTCGTGGACGAGCAGTACGTC. Translation gives CASSPSAIAFVDEQYV.

At least ten counts were recorded for this clone. V and J are TRBV11-1 and TRBJ2-7, with 10 bases matching TRBD2. This CDR3 spans 16 amino acids. V dropped 1 base and J dropped 3; count of bases not matched to a gene: 6. The germline gives CDR1 SGHAT, CDR2 FQDESV (reference sequence). CDR3 DNA sequence: TGTGCCAGCAGCTTAGGTGGGGCTAGCGGGGGCTACGAGCAGTACTTC. Its protein is CASSLGGASGGYEQYF.

In this sample, this clone turned up many times. CDR3 protein: CASSQDSGLITNYGYTF. As DNA, the CDR3 is TGCGCCAGCAGCCAAGATTCGGGGCTTATTACTAACTATGGCTACACCTTC. The J gene is TRBJ1-2, the V gene TRBV4-1; tentative D call: TRBD1 (5 bases). This CDR3 is built from 17 residues. Trimming removed 0 bases from V and 0 bases from J, with 14 bases in between. Germline V CDR1 and CDR2: MGHRA, YSYEKL.

In its sample, this clone was seen many times. The chain recombines TRBV7-9 with TRBJ1-2, with D possibly being TRBD1 (6 bases). Trimming took 3 bases from V and 4 from J, leaving 15 bases between them. The CDR3 extends over 15 amino acids. From germline, CDR1 is SEHNR and CDR2 FQNEAQ (reference sequence). The CDR3 spells CASSLLGGRSYGYTF. The CDR3 DNA reads as TGTGCCAGCAGCTTGTTAGGGGGACGGTCCTATGGCTACACCTTC.

This clone was detected ten times or more. The J gene is TRBJ2-1, the V gene TRBV29-1; 14 bases match TRBD2. The CDR3 spans 17 residues. With V trimmed by 7 bases and J by 4 bases, 12 bases remained unmatched. Per germline, CDR1 SQVTM and CDR2 ANQGSEA. The CDR3 region has the DNA TGCAGCGCCCCAGGACTAGCGGGAGGAAGGAATTACAATGAGCAGTTCTTC. Protein product: CSAPGLAGGRNYNEQFF.

This clone is categorized as medium-sized. This chain joins TRBV6-1 and TRBJ2-7; 8 bases line up with TRBD1. This CDR3 is built from 15 residues. Germline V gene lookup returns CDR1 MNHNS and CDR2 SASEGT. V shed 7 bases and J 4 bases; nucleotides not matched to a gene: 12. CDR3 region: CASTLKGQGAYEQYF. The CDR3 coding sequence is TGTGCCAGCACCTTAAAGGGGCAGGGGGCTTACGAGCAGTACTTC.